This T cell receptor beta chain was sequenced in a study of vaccination effects on CD4 cells after COVID-19. In the study overall: Two-dose BNT162b2 or mRNA-1273 vaccination was given to participants.

Some clones are missing from TCRdb's copy, which holds only in-frame ones; the method was immunoSEQ multiplex PCR. This table holds some 65,000 clones, 65% to 85% found once. Sequencing in the ViraFEST assay came after antigen-specific CD4+ T cells had been expanded with viral peptide pools, which were used to stimulate PBMC. Between days 10 and 11 of culture, CD4+ T cells were separated out. Previously uninfected by SARS-CoV-2, the vaccine recipients also showed negative nucleocapsid antibodies. Each culture well received under 2.5 million PBMC. These cells were then cultured in IMDM with about 9.9 IU/ml IL-2 and around 10 ug/ml peptides. The V segment lost 5 bases and the J segment 5 bases; nucleotides outside the gene matches: 9. CDR3 length: 16 amino acids. The V gene's germline CDR1 is SGHTA and CDR2 FQGNSA. Study-wide results and caveats: There were few convalescent patients in the study and no early post-infection timepoints. Clones induced by infection and by vaccine showed marked clonal contraction late after vaccination.

Turning to this clone: Its antigen is not known.

The clonotype comes from a human donor who received a COVID-19 vaccine. Sequencing was performed on CD4+ T cells from PBMCs cultured with HCoV-NL63 spike peptides, taken before COVID-19 vaccination. The chain combines TRBV7-2 with TRBJ2-3, with 11 bases matching TRBD1. The CDR3: CASSKRTGQGVDTQYF. The CDR3 nucleotides read TGTGCCAGCAGCAAACGTACGGGACAGGGGGTAGATACGCAGTATTTT.